The 11 T cell receptor beta chains reported below all come from one sample, sequenced in a study of blood T cell repertoires in COVID-19. Only in-frame clones appear in the TCRdb table, and some are missing; sequencing was by immunoSEQ multiplex PCR. This sample carries 55,000 to 70,000 clones, over 75% of them seen once, and the ten largest clones take approximately 40%. The sample was peripheral blood. All receptors come from a woman aged 55-69 years with COVID-19, enrolled during active disease.

This rearrangement joins TRBV27 to TRBJ2-5, with a possible D match to TRBD2 (5 bases). CDR1 and CDR2 from the germline V gene are MNHEY and SMNVEV (reference sequence). The CDR3 loop spans 13 amino acids. Trimming stripped 5 bases from V and 4 bases from J, with 11 bases between. The CDR3 DNA reads as TGTGCCAGCAGTCCAGGAGGCCCAGAGACCCAGTACTTC. It translates to CASSPGGPETQYF.

The chain uses TRBV7-2 and TRBJ1-5; D is uncertain. Germline V gives CDR1 SGHTA, CDR2 FQGNSA. This CDR3 spans 15 amino acids. V lost 1 base and J lost 0, with 7 bases in between. CDR3 nucleotides: TGTGCCAGCAGCTTAGGAGGGTATAGCAATCAGCCCCAGCATTTT. Translation gives CASSLGGYSNQPQHF.

The count of this clone is one. The chain has TRBV19 and TRBJ2-7; 7 bases are shared with TRBD1. The germline gives CDR1 LNHDA, CDR2 SQIVND (reference sequence). The CDR3 runs 12 residues. The J segment lost 6 bases and the V segment lost 3 bases, leaving 2 bases of the junction unmatched. DNA of the CDR3: TGTGCCAGTAGTATCGGACAGGCCGAGCAGTACTTC. Residues: CASSIGQAEQYF.

The chain employs TRBV7-9 and TRBJ2-5, with 7 bases lining up with TRBD2. Per the germline V gene, CDR1 is SEHNR and CDR2 is FQNEAQ (reference sequence). The trim removed 3 bases at V and 1 base at J, leaving 5 bases unmatched. This CDR3 contains 15 residues. CDR3 sequence (DNA): TGTGCCAGCAGCTTGTGGCTAGCGGCCCAAGAGACCCAGTACTTC. Protein: CASSLWLAAQETQYF. The full variable domain, with the rest looked up from reference TRBV7-9 and TRBJ2-5, is DTGVSQNPRHKITKRGQNVTFRCDPISEHNRLYWYRQTLGQGPEFLTYFQNEAQLEKSRLLSDRFSAERPKGSFSTLEIQRTEQGDSAMYLCASSLWLAAQETQYFGPGTRLLVL.

This chain connects TRBV11-3 to TRBJ1-2; a possible D gene is TRBD1 (5 bases). This CDR3 spans 13 amino acids. The V gene lost 1 base and the J gene lost 7 bases, with 10 bases spanning the gap. In germline, CDR1 is SGHNT, CDR2 YENEEA. The CDR3 is CASSLGGSGGYTF. In DNA form, the CDR3 reads TGTGCCAGCAGCTTAGGGGGCTCGGGTGGCTACACCTTC.

The V and J genes are TRBV1 and TRBJ1-5. TRBV1 represents a pseudogene. CDR3 length: 18 residues. CDR3 coding DNA: TGCACCAGCAGCCAAGATAGATCCGGTTCCGGGGAAAATCAGCCCCAGCATTTT. It yields the protein CTSSQDRSGSGENQPQHF.

The gene calls are TRBV4-3 and TRBJ2-1, with 8 bases identical to TRBD2. From germline, CDR1 is LGHNA and CDR2 YSLEER. Germline trimming cut 2 bases from V and 0 bases from J; bases unmatched to any gene: 3. The CDR3 has 16 amino acids. The CDR3 coding sequence is TGCGCCAGCAGCCAATCCAGCGGGAGCTCCTACAATGAGCAGTTCTTC. Residues: CASSQSSGSSYNEQFF.

The chain couples TRBV12-3 or TRBV12-4 to TRBJ1-6; D unresolved. Trimming removed 2 bases at V and 9 bases at J, with 5 bases between. The CDR3 is 12 amino acids. The DNA of the CDR3 is TGTGCCAGCAGTTTAACGGGTTCACCCCTCCACTTT. Its translation: CASSLTGSPLHF.

V gene TRBV19 combines with J gene TRBJ2-5, with 8 bases aligning to TRBD1. V lost 7 bases to trimming and J lost 5 bases; unmatched junction nucleotides: 18. Looked up from germline, CDR1 is LNHDA and CDR2 is SQIVND (reference sequence). This CDR3 contains 17 residues. CDR3 region: CASKPGQANALRETQYF. The CDR3 DNA follows: TGTGCCAGTAAACCGGGACAGGCAAATGCCTTGAGGGAGACCCAGTACTTC.

The chain combines TRBV5-6 with TRBJ1-2; the match to TRBD1 covers 8 bases. The trim removed 3 bases at V and 4 bases at J, leaving 8 bases unmatched. Germline V gives CDR1 SGHDT, CDR2 YYEEEE. This CDR3 has 15 amino acids. CDR3 sequence reads: CASSSQGAGAYGYTF. CDR3 bases: TGTGCCAGCAGCTCCCAGGGGGCCGGGGCCTATGGCTACACCTTC. The full variable domain, rest sourced from reference TRBV5-6 and TRBJ1-2, is DAGVTQSPTHLIKTRGQQVTLRCSPKSGHDTVSWYQQALGQGPQFIFQYYEEEERQRGNFPDRFSGHQFPNYSSELNVNALLLGDSALYLCASSSQGAGAYGYTFGSGTRLTVV.

The rearrangement uses TRBV24-1 and TRBJ2-2; TRBD2 is a possible D gene (6 bases). This CDR3 is 11 amino acids long. V shed 9 bases and J shed 6 bases, with 7 bases lying between them. CDR1 and CDR2 from the germline V gene are KGHDR and SFDVKD. CDR3 protein: CATWGAGELFF. The CDR3 coding sequence is TGTGCCACCTGGGGGGCCGGGGAGCTGTTTTTT.